The 2 T cell receptor beta chains listed next were all sequenced from one sample in a study of breast tumors, draining lymph nodes, adjacent tissues. Breast cancer patients provided tissue from their axillary draining lymph nodes. TCRdb analysed the multiplex PCR reads with MiXCR anew, one entry per CDR3 protein. The table shows about 200,000 distinct CDR3 sequences, with around 33% occurring only once. Source material: axillary lymph node tissue. The origin of the receptors is a female donor with breast cancer. Some clones in this sample may be carry-over from other donors' samples.

This clonotype has at least ten counts. V gene TRBV5-1 combines with J gene TRBJ2-5; D might be TRBD1 (6 bases). This CDR3 is 15 amino acids long. V was cut by 4 bases and J by 2 bases, with 15 bases left in between. The germline CDR1 and CDR2 sequences are SGHRS and YFSETQ. The CDR3 spells CASSTAAGEQETQYF. CDR3 bases: TGCGCCAGCAGCACTGCGGCAGGGGAGCAAGAGACCCAGTACTTC. Filled out from reference TRBV5-1 and TRBJ2-5, the complete variable domain reads KAGVTQTPRYLIKTRGQQVTLSCSPISGHRSVSWYQQTPGQGLQFLFEYFSETQRNKGNFPGRFSGRQFSNSRSEMNVSTLELGDSALYLCASSTAAGEQETQYFGPGTRLLVL.

This chain uses TRBV7-9 with TRBJ1-6; D is perhaps TRBD1 (5 bases). The CDR3 runs 15 residues. V was pared by 1 base and J by 13 bases, with 17 bases between. Germline V CDR1 and CDR2: SEHNR, FQNEAQ (reference sequence). The CDR3, as DNA: TGTGCCAGCAGCTTAGTGTCAGGGAGAGCTTTTCCCCTCCACTTT. It encodes CASSLVSGRAFPLHF.